This T cell receptor beta chain was sequenced for a study of cytomegalovirus exposure and HLA in healthy donors (dated by TCRdb to 2016 to 2017). Describing the broader study: An earlier analysis of a few hundred of the donors reported approximately 300 Gb of sequence data and 95 million to 120 million unique TCR beta sequences obtained from roughly 180 million T cells. Roughly 310 gigabases of sequencing data and approximately 85 million unique TCR sequences were included in an early release covering around 600 HLA-typed donors. Among the approximately 400 genotyped donors, around 81% belonged to the genetic ancestry cluster associated with self-reported Caucasian donors. The aim of the study was to test whether cataloging public T cell receptors could identify signatures of past pathogen exposure. The T cell repertoires of 666 subjects were profiled by immunosequencing and related to cytomegalovirus serostatus. A separate validation cohort of roughly 130 different subjects was used in addition to the approximately 610-subject first cohort. The study combined high-throughput TCR immunosequencing, statistical association of individual TCRs with disease status, and machine learning to predict cytomegalovirus infection status. To study patterns of TCR occurrence, a later analysis re-analyzed previously published TCR beta repertoires from 666 donors and added high-resolution HLA genotyping. In the later analysis, no new phenotypic data were used to find candidate immune exposures; instead, reliance was placed on TCR beta sequences and their occurrence across donors. An earlier analysis of several hundred of the donors applied high-throughput TCR beta sequencing to assess whether each TCR beta V gene segment acted as functional or pseudogenic. Donor age, sex, ethnicity and CMV serostatus were collected together with the repertoire data. Genome-wide SNP genotypes for about three fifths of the roughly 700 donors were used in a later genetic analysis, which treated that subset as a discovery cohort. All discovery cohort repertoires had been generated using a single sequencing platform. HLA typing included class I and class II loci at four-digit resolution. Typing coverage differed by locus: A, B, C, DRB1 and DQB1 were typed in about 629-640 donors, DQA1 in around 500, DPA1 in over 600, and DPB1 in approximately 450. Because of strong linkage in the cohort, five DR-DQ haplotypes were treated as single units for association and clustering. Across 398 genotyped donors of the cohort, an average of about 220,000 unique TCR beta nucleotide sequences per donor were sequenced, and roughly a sixth of those sequences were non-productive.

The cohort comprised more than 550 healthy bone marrow donors. At the time of sampling, all cohort members were nominally healthy, though unrecorded immune exposures were likely present. The donor tested CMV seronegative, placing the donor among the 350 or so seronegative members of the cohort. A peripheral blood sample was provided by each donor, and peripheral blood mononuclear cells were used for TCR beta sequencing. The Qiagen DNeasy Blood Extraction Kit was used to extract genomic DNA from the blood cell samples. As encoded in the germline V gene, CDR1 is SGHNT while CDR2 is YENEEA. V and J are trimmed by 3 bases and 5 bases, and the gene matches miss 21 bases of the junction. From the cysteine up to the phenylalanine, the CDR3 has a length of 20 residues. The CDR3 DNA has 60 bases and is translated from base 1. On this clone: No cognate antigen has been identified for it.

Library method: the immunoSEQ multiplex PCR assay. For the multiplex PCR, a mixture combining 60 forward primers for TCR Vbeta segments and 13 reverse primers for TCR Jbeta segments was used. A multiplex PCR assay on genomic DNA amplified the CDR3 region of rearranged TCR beta genes. On the Illumina HiSeq System, the amplified TCR beta libraries were sequenced as 87-base-pair reads. The source study handled its data this way. A later analysis tallied roughly 76 million unique TCR beta chains across the approximately 670 repertoires, and approximately 12 million of those chains were shared by two or more donors. Raw reads were error-corrected and collapsed into unique sequences by a nearest-neighbor algorithm in which closely related sequences were merged to remove PCR and sequencing errors. Alignment of CDR3 sequences to IMGT reference sequences was used to assign V, D and J gene segments. For a sequence to be retained, a match of at least six nucleotides was required to both a V gene segment and a J gene segment. Rearrangements were classified as productive when the CDR3 lacked stop codons and remained in frame with V and J, and all other rearrangements were classified as non-productive. Following IMGT convention, CDR3 was defined as the stretch from the second conserved V-encoded cysteine to the conserved J-encoded phenylalanine. The earlier analysis of some 600 of the donors excluded sequences that lacked an unambiguous match to a single V gene segment. In an earlier analysis of some 590 of the donors, a V segment was called functional when productive rearrangements were above 56.7%, and segregating when the standard deviation between donors exceeded 5%. A statistical classification framework was developed to diagnose cytomegalovirus status using the catalog of TCR beta chain sequences. In a later analysis, TCR nucleotide sequences were compared against IMGT/GENE-DB human TR gene sequences so that V and J genes could be assigned. Using the TCRdist pipeline, a later analysis assigned CDR3 sequences along with most-parsimonious VDJ recombination scenarios. In a later analysis, each TCR beta chain was defined by its CDR3 amino acid sequence together with its V-gene family, and reads without a unique V-gene family were excluded. To address suspected cross-contamination and a sequencing artifact, a later analysis removed a few hundred highly shared, low-generation-probability nucleotide sequences. In a later analysis, a clonal expansion index was calculated for each public chain from normalized within-repertoire ranks of inferred template counts. Generation probabilities in a later analysis came from a VDJ recombination model fitted to out-of-frame rearrangements, and those results were checked against IGoR. In a later analysis, hypergeometric tests were used to score TCR-TCR, TCR-HLA and TCR-CMV co-occurrence, with a repertoire-size bias correction applied to TCR pairs. False discovery rates were estimated in a later analysis by permuting HLA or CMV assignments 20 times. In a later analysis, co-occurring TCRs were grouped using DBSCAN, with TCRdist sequence similarity added in when clustering inside HLA-allele-positive subsets. Repertoires with fewer than 30,000 or more than 120,000 public chains were left out of co-occurrence clustering, as were about five repertoires with anomalous nucleotide sharing. TCRdb's version of the immuneACCESS table is confined to in-frame rearrangements and falls short of the full clone set. An unresolved V gene accounts for under half of the shortfall where checked; the remainder is of unknown origin. V and J calls and clone size are those listed in that table; D and trimming were worked out from the DNA. This specimen's table enumerates around 140,000 clones. The top ten clonotypes cover roughly 1.6% of the sample.

The paper's findings and limits, for the study overall: A cluster of highly shared sequence variants was judged likely to be a technical artifact of the sequencing pipeline. A few of the identified cytomegalovirus-associated TCR beta chains were confirmed in vitro to be specific for cytomegalovirus antigens. HLA typing was unavailable for some donors at each locus, so association tests used only the typed subset. For the cohort, immune exposure information was limited to CMV serostatus. Only TCR beta chains were sequenced in this cohort, and the absence of alpha or paired-chain data limited detectable features. Most TCR sequences were seen in very few donors, while some public TCRs were found in many individuals. Roughly 15 rarely observed V segments, including chromosome 9 orphons, were excluded from the earlier analysis of several hundred of the donors because counts were too low. A total of about 150 TCR beta chains were listed by the study as associated with cytomegalovirus. According to a later analysis, most CMV-associated TCR beta chains appeared to be HLA-restricted, and the HLA associations seemed to be driven largely by CMV exposure. Cytomegalovirus status was reported to be diagnosed by the classifier with high specificity and sensitivity in both the original and validation cohorts. In a later genetic analysis, fewer N-insertions in productive TCRs were reported among donors in an Asian-associated ancestry cluster than the roughly 710-donor mean. A later analysis associated some 17,000 TCR beta sequences with specific HLA alleles at a false discovery rate of 0.05. A further reported finding was that TCR beta sequences accurately predicted the HLA-A and HLA-B alleles for most subjects in the first cohort. It was suggested by the authors that the approach could potentially be generalized to other disease states and immunological phenotypes. Because the 87-base-pair reads could not distinguish some IMGT-functional V segments, including TRBV6-2 and TRBV6-3, those segments were excluded. When HLA alleles, especially DR and DQ, strongly co-occurred, attributing TCR associations to individual alleles was difficult. The presence/absence analyses assumed that sequencing depth was roughly uniform across donors, and that assumption may not be true. Several of the top co-occurrence clusters appeared to be linked to parvovirus B19, influenza, CMV and Epstein-Barr virus, according to a later analysis. An association between a missense DCLRE1C variant and V-gene and J-gene trimming of TCR beta chains was found in a later genetic analysis and replicated in an independent cohort. According to a later analysis, TCR association rates differed among HLA loci, with DRB1 alleles showing the most associated TCRs and HLA-C alleles showing the fewest. Correlated functional status among segregating V segments might reflect linkage disequilibrium, but an unknown experimental factor could not be ruled out. An earlier analysis of around 500 of the donors showed that most TCR beta V segments appeared in productive rearrangements either about 87% or about 30% of the time, which broadly matched IMGT annotations. In a later analysis, HLA-associated TCR beta chains were found to be more clonally expanded and to have lower generation probabilities than equally common non-associated chains.

The chain couples TRBV11-3 to TRBJ2-2; a stretch of 7 junction bases matches TRBD1. This receptor was obtained from a woman aged 45-59 years in good health and CMV-seronegative. The sequencing input was PBMCs. CDR3 protein: CASSFEIPLRPGGNTGELFF. The base sequence is TGTGCCAGCAGCTTCGAGATCCCTCTACGCCCAGGGGGAAATACCGGGGAGCTGTTTTTT. With the rest looked up from the reference TRBV11-3 and TRBJ2-2 genes rather than sequenced, the full variable domain is EAGVVQSPRYKIIEKKQPVAFWCNPISGHNTLYWYLQNLGQGPELLIRYENEEAVDDSQLPKDRFSAERLKGVDSTLKIQPAELGDSAVYLCASSFEIPLRPGGNTGELFFGEGSRLTVL.